The subject of this entry is one TCR beta chain. CDR1 is SGHRS and CDR2 is YFSETQ in the germline V gene. Trimming removed 3 bases at V and 5 bases at J, with 14 bases between. There are 14 residues in the CDR3. The data derive from a study of blood T cell repertoires in COVID-19. In the study overall: COVID-19 samples from acute and convalescent phases originated in the United States, Italy and Spain. PBMCs, B-cell-depleted T cells, or T cells provided the cDNA or gDNA that made up the material.

Authors' analysis steps: Estimation of nucleated cell counts relied on the amplification of reference gene primers. The table came from immunoSEQ multiplex PCR; TCRdb's copy has only in-frame clones and leaves some out. V and J calls and clone size are those listed in that table; D and trimming were worked out from the DNA. Of about 77,000 clones listed, around three quarters are singletons. The specimen sequenced was peripheral blood. The chain joins TRBV5-1 to TRBJ1-1, with D perhaps TRBD1 (6 bases). The clonotype originates from a woman in her seventies with acute or convalescent COVID-19. Here the CDR3 DNA reads TGCGCCAGCAGCTACTCACAGGGATGGACTGAAGCTTTCTTT. Amino acid sequence: CASSYSQGWTEAFF.